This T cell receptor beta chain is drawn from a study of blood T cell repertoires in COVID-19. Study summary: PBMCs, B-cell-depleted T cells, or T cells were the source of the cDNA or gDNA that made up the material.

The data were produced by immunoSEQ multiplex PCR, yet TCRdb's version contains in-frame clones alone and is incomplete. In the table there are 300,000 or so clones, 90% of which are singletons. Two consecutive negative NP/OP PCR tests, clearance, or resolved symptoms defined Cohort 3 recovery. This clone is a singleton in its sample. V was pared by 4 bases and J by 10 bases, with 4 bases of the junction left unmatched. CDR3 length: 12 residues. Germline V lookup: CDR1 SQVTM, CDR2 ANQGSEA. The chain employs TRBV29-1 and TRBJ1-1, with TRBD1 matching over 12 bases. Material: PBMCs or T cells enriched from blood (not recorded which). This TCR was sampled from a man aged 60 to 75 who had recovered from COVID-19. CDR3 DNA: TGCAGCGTTGGTGGGACAGGGGGCTTAGCTTTCTTT. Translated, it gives CSVGGTGGLAFF.